A selection of T cell receptor beta chains follows, all from one sample in a study of blood T cells in healthy people across ages. TCRdb ran MiXCR on the 5' RACE reads and lists one entry per CDR3 protein. The profile shows hundreds of thousands of distinct CDR3 sequences, approximately 30% of them singletons. Material: blood. The receptors stem from an elderly woman in good health. Each CDR3 is given with its conserved first and last residue. D genes are given only for firm matches. Rows may omit the clone size; those that give it use once, few, many or a size class.

many	TRBD2	TRBV6-2/TRBV6-3	TRBJ2-5	CASSARKAGGPQETQYF	TGTGCCAGCAGTGCACGAAAAGCGGGGGGACCTCAAGAGACCCAGTACTTC
many	TRBD2	TRBV24-1	TRBJ2-1	CATSEISGGTHNEQFF	TGTGCCACCAGTGAAATTAGCGGGGGCACACACAATGAGCAGTTCTTC
many	-	TRBV4-3	TRBJ1-1	CASSQDRWGTEAFF	TGCGCCAGCAGCCAAGATAGATGGGGCACTGAAGCTTTCTTT
-	-	TRBV5-6	TRBJ2-7	CASSLVRGVTGTLSYEQYF	TGTGCCAGCAGCTTAGTGAGGGGGGTAACGGGGACCCTCTCCTACGAGCAGTACTTC
many	TRBD2	TRBV4-2	TRBJ2-3	CASSQDLRAGGADTQYF	TGTGCCAGCAGCCAAGATCTAAGAGCGGGGGGGGCAGATACGCAGTATTTT
-	TRBD2	TRBV7-8	TRBJ2-5	CASSPTLAGDQQTQYF	TGTGCCAGCAGCCCAACCTTGGCGGGAGATCAGCAGACCCAGTACTTC
-	TRBD1	TRBV10-3	TRBJ2-2	CAISVQGANTGELFF	TGTGCCATCAGTGTACAGGGGGCGAACACCGGGGAGCTGTTTTTT
many	-	TRBV4-2	TRBJ1-2	CASSQDLKGANYGYTF	TGTGCCAGCAGCCAAGATCTTAAGGGAGCCAACTATGGCTACACCTTC
-	-	TRBV7-9	TRBJ1-6	CASSPSTVQGRASPLHF	TGTGCCAGCAGCCCTTCTACCGTTCAGGGGAGAGCCTCACCCCTCCACTTT
many	-	TRBV28	TRBJ2-7	CASNQVSYEQYF	TGTGCCAGCAACCAGGTCTCCTACGAGCAGTACTTC
many	-	TRBV5-1	TRBJ2-5	CASRTAPQETQYF	TGCGCCAGCAGGACCGCCCCCCAGGAGACCCAGTACTTC
many	-	TRBV3-1	TRBJ2-7	CASSHPNGGAGLEQYF	TGTGCCAGCAGCCATCCCAATGGGGGCGCGGGTCTCGAGCAGTACTTC
many	-	TRBV20-1	TRBJ2-1	CSVRSGVLSYNEQFF	TGCAGTGTCCGCTCCGGGGTCCTCTCCTACAATGAGCAGTTCTTC
many	-	TRBV20-1	TRBJ2-3	CSARDLLAPTDTQYF	TGCAGTGCTAGAGATTTACTAGCACCAACAGATACGCAGTATTTT
many	-	TRBV5-1	TRBJ2-5	CASRVRGSQETQYF	TGCGCCAGCAGGGTACGGGGATCCCAAGAGACCCAGTACTTC
-	-	TRBV4-3	TRBJ1-3	CASSQDLGALGNTIYF	TGCGCCAGCAGCCAAGATTTGGGGGCTCTGGGAAACACCATATATTTT
-	-	TRBV7-2	TRBJ2-2	CASSLQPDGELFF	TGTGCCAGCAGCTTACAGCCTGACGGGGAGCTGTTTTTT
many	TRBD1	TRBV12-3/TRBV12-4	TRBJ2-7	CASSLTGTGGYEQYF	TGTGCCAGCAGTTTAACCGGGACAGGGGGCTACGAGCAGTACTTC
-	-	TRBV7-2	TRBJ2-3	CASSSYTQYF	TGTGCCAGCAGCTCCTATACGCAGTATTTT
few	-	TRBV19	TRBJ1-2	CASNIDAGSYGYTF	TGTGCCAGTAATATAGATGCCGGATCCTATGGCTACACCTTC
few	TRBD2	TRBV27	TRBJ2-7	CASSQTSGSYEQYF	TGTGCCAGCAGTCAGACTAGCGGGAGCTACGAGCAGTACTTC